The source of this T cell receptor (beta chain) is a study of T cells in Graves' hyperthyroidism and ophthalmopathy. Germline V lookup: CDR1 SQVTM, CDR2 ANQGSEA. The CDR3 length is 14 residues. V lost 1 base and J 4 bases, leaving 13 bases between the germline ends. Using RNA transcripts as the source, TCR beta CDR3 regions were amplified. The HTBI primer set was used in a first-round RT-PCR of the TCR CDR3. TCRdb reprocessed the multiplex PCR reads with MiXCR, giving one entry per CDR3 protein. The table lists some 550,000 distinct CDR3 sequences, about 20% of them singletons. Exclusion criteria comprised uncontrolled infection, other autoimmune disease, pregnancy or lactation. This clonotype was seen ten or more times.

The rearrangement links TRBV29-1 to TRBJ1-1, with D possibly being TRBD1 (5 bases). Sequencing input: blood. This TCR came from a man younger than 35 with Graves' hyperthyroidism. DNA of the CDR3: TGCAGCGTTGAAGTAAGGGGACGGGCCACTGAAGCTTTCTTT. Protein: CSVEVRGRATEAFF.